What follows describes a single TCR beta chain. Its antigen is not known. One junction end does not reproduce the germline sequence, and a read error may be involved. This record belongs to a study of cytomegalovirus exposure and HLA in healthy donors. Findings and limits, study-wide: V- and J-gene trimming of TCR beta was linked (in a later analysis) to a missense DCLRE1C variant. The study designated 164 TCR beta chains cytomegalovirus-associated. Some highly shared sequence variants likely arose as a pipeline artifact.

Per the germline V gene, CDR1 is MNHNS and CDR2 is SASEGT. CDR3 length: 15 residues. Researchers ran the PCR with 60 Vbeta and 13 Jbeta primers. Here immunoSEQ multiplex PCR was the method, and the copy in TCRdb shows in-frame clones only, minus some. Of 100,000 to 150,000 clones listed, around 77% are singletons. The source of this sequence is a male donor in good health and CMV-seropositive. What was sequenced was PBMCs. The chain has TRBV6-1 and TRBJ2-4; 7 bases fit TRBD1. CDR3 amino acids: CASSTGVLAKNSQYF. DNA of the CDR3: TGTGCCAGCAGTACAGGGGTATTAGCCAAAAACAGTCAGTACTTC.